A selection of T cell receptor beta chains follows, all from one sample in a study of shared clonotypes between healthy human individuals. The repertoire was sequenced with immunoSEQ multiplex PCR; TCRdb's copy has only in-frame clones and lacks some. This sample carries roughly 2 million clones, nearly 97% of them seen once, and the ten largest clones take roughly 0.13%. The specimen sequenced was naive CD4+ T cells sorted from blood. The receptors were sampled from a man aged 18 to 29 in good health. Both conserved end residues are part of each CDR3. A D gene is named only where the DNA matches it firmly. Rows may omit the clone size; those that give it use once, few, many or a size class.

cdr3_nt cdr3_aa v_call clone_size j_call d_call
TGTGCCAGTAGTACTCCGGGCCGTAGCTCCTACGAGCAGTACTTC CASSTPGRSSYEQYF TRBV19 NA TRBJ2-7 NA
TGTGCCAGCACCGTGAATATTGGTTACACTGAAGCTTTCTTT CASTVNIGYTEAFF TRBV25-1 NA TRBJ1-1 NA
TGTGCCAGCAGCCCTTGGACGGGATCCTACGAGCAGTACTTC CASSPWTGSYEQYF TRBV5-4 NA TRBJ2-7 NA
TGTGCCAGCAGTGAACCCCTAGCGGGCCGCACAGATACGCAGTATTTT CASSEPLAGRTDTQYF TRBV25-1 NA TRBJ2-3 TRBD2
TGTGCCAGGAATGCACGGGGAGGCTACACCTTC CARNARGGYTF TRBV19 NA TRBJ1-2 NA
TGTGCCAGCAGCTTACATTCTCCGGGGAGTGGGTCCTACGAGCAGTACTTC CASSLHSPGSGSYEQYF TRBV7-2 NA TRBJ2-7 NA
TGTGCCAGCCTCCGGACAGTGGGGTCCTACGAGCAGTACTTC CASLRTVGSYEQYF TRBV6-1 NA TRBJ2-7 NA
TGTGCCAGCAAGTTGGTGAGGGACAGGGTCGCCGGGGAGCTGTTTTTT CASKLVRDRVAGELFF TRBV27 NA TRBJ2-2 TRBD1
TGCGCCAGCAGCATGGAGCCCGGGGGGAATCAGCCCCAGCATTTT CASSMEPGGNQPQHF TRBV5-1 NA TRBJ1-5 NA
TGTGCCAGCAGCCCAACTAGCGGGGGTACGCAGTATTTT CASSPTSGGTQYF TRBV5-5 NA TRBJ2-3 TRBD2
TGTGCTAGTGGTTTGGCCTCCCAAGAGACCCAGTACTTC CASGLASQETQYF TRBV12-5 once TRBJ2-5 NA
TGTGCCAGCACCCGGGACCCCACCGGCGGTACGCAGTATTTT CASTRDPTGGTQYF TRBV5-4 NA TRBJ2-3 NA
TGTGCCAGCAGTGGTACAGCGGCGTCCGGGGAGCTGTTTTTT CASSGTAASGELFF TRBV2 NA TRBJ2-2 NA
TGTGCCAGCAGAGGGAGCTATGGCTACACCTTC CASRGSYGYTF TRBV28 NA TRBJ1-2 NA
TGTGCCAACCGCAACAGGGACCCTAAGGGCGGGGAGCTGTTTTTT CANRNRDPKGGELFF TRBV27 NA TRBJ2-2 NA
TGTGCCAGCAGCTCCCGGACAGCTCCTAATGAAAAACTGTTTTTT CASSSRTAPNEKLFF TRBV7-2 NA TRBJ1-4 NA
TGTGCTAGTGGTCCCGGAGAGTCTCTCAATGAGCAGTTCTTC CASGPGESLNEQFF TRBV12-5 NA TRBJ2-1 NA
TGTGCCAGCAGCATCCGGGACAGGGGGCCTAATGAAAAACTGTTTTTT CASSIRDRGPNEKLFF TRBV7-9 NA TRBJ1-4 TRBD1
TGTGCCAGCAGCGCCCGGGACTCTTACACAGATACGCAGTATTTT CASSARDSYTDTQYF TRBV9 NA TRBJ2-3 NA
TGTGCCAGCAGTAGCAACAGGGACGAGCAGTACTTC CASSSNRDEQYF TRBV6-1 few TRBJ2-7 NA
TGTGCCAGCAGTCGTAGGCTGACAGGCGGTGAGCAGTTCTTC CASSRRLTGGEQFF TRBV6-5 NA TRBJ2-1 NA
TGTGCCAGCCAACTCGAGGGGCAGATCAATCAGCCCCAGCATTTT CASQLEGQINQPQHF TRBV2 once TRBJ1-5 NA
TGTGCCAGCAGTTTCGGGGACAGGGGCGGCTACACCTTC CASSFGDRGGYTF TRBV28 NA TRBJ1-2 TRBD1
TGTGCCAGCAGCTTAGGCAGCGGGAGAGGATACGAGCAGTACTTC CASSLGSGRGYEQYF TRBV11-2 NA TRBJ2-7 TRBD2
TGCGCCAGTACGGAACAAGAGACCCAGTACTTC CASTEQETQYF TRBV5-1 NA TRBJ2-5 NA
TGCAGTGCTAGAGGGCCCCAAGCTTTCTTT CSARGPQAFF TRBV20-1 NA TRBJ1-1 NA
TGTGCCAGCAGCTTTTCGGCGGGGGGAAACACCATATATTTT CASSFSAGGNTIYF TRBV7-2 NA TRBJ1-3 NA
TGTGCCAGTAGCACGACAGGGAACTCTGGAAACACCATATATTTT CASSTTGNSGNTIYF TRBV19 NA TRBJ1-3 TRBD1
TGTGCCAGCAGCTCACAAGCAGGGGGCTCGAACTCCTACGAGCAGTACTTC CASSSQAGGSNSYEQYF TRBV7-2 NA TRBJ2-7 TRBD1
TGTGCCTGGAGTTACAGTGTTAGCAATCAGCCCCAGCATTTT CAWSYSVSNQPQHF TRBV30 few TRBJ1-5 NA
TGTGCCAGCAGTTTTGGGACAGGGGGCTCGGAGACCCAGTACTTC CASSFGTGGSETQYF TRBV28 NA TRBJ2-5 TRBD1
TGTGCCATCAGTGGTGGAGGGTTTGAGCAGTTCTTC CAISGGGFEQFF TRBV10-3 NA TRBJ2-1 NA
TGTGCCAGCAGAAGACAGCAAGAGACCCAGTACTTC CASRRQQETQYF TRBV5-6 NA TRBJ2-5 NA
TGTGCCAGCAGTCAGATGATGCGACAGGGAGATGAAAAACTGTTTTTT CASSQMMRQGDEKLFF TRBV5-6 NA TRBJ1-4 TRBD1
TGCGCCAGCAGGCCCGAGGGGGGGACAGGGGACTCCTACGAGCAGTACTTC CASRPEGGTGDSYEQYF TRBV10-1 NA TRBJ2-7 TRBD1
TGTGCCAGCAGTCCGAGGGGTGGCAATCAGCCCCAGCATTTT CASSPRGGNQPQHF TRBV6-6 NA TRBJ1-5 NA
TGTGCCTGGTCTTACACAGCCTACGAGCAGTACTTC CAWSYTAYEQYF TRBV30 once TRBJ2-7 NA
TGTGCCAGCAGCTTAGACCCAGCAGATACGCAGTATTTT CASSLDPADTQYF TRBV11-3 NA TRBJ2-3 NA
TGTGCCAGCAGTTACTTTACTACAGCTAACTATGGCTACACCTTC CASSYFTTANYGYTF TRBV6-5 NA TRBJ1-2 NA
TGTGCCAGCAGCCAGACATATAGCAATCAGCCCCAGCATTTT CASSQTYSNQPQHF TRBV9 NA TRBJ1-5 NA
TGTGCCAGCTCACCACAAGCAGCGAACACTGAAGCTTTCTTT CASSPQAANTEAFF TRBV18 NA TRBJ1-1 NA
TGCGCCAGCAGCTTGGGCGGGACTACAGCCTACAATGAGCAGTTCTTC CASSLGGTTAYNEQFF TRBV5-1 NA TRBJ2-1 TRBD2
TGTGCCAGCAGGGGGACTGGGAACGCCGGGGAGCTGTTTTTT CASRGTGNAGELFF TRBV7-2 NA TRBJ2-2 NA
TGCGCCAGCAGCCCTAATAGCAATCAGCCCCAGCATTTT CASSPNSNQPQHF TRBV5-1 NA TRBJ1-5 NA
TGTGCCAGCAGTTCGGGACAGGGTTACGAGCAGTACTTC CASSSGQGYEQYF TRBV28 NA TRBJ2-7 TRBD1
TGTGCCAGCAGCTTATTGACCCTGACTAGCGGGGGGTACAATGAGCAGTTCTTC CASSLLTLTSGGYNEQFF TRBV7-3 NA TRBJ2-1 TRBD2
TGTGCCAGCAGCTTGGCCGGTGCAGGGACAAACTATGGCTACACCTTC CASSLAGAGTNYGYTF TRBV5-6 NA TRBJ1-2 NA
TGTGCCAGCTCTAGTGGACAGCTTGAAGCTTTCTTT CASSSGQLEAFF TRBV28 NA TRBJ1-1 NA
TGTGCCAGCAGCTTAGCGCCTGGGACAGGGGGAAACACCATATATTTT CASSLAPGTGGNTIYF TRBV7-2 NA TRBJ1-3 TRBD1
TGTGCCAGCAGTGCCAACCCCGAGACGGTCGAGCAGTACTTC CASSANPETVEQYF TRBV27 NA TRBJ2-7 NA
TGTGCCAGCAGTTACGGTGCAGGGCTGGGCTACACCTTC CASSYGAGLGYTF TRBV6-5 NA TRBJ1-2 NA
TGTGCCAGCAGCGATGTGACAGGGCATGAGCAGTTCTTC CASSDVTGHEQFF TRBV5-4 NA TRBJ2-1 TRBD1
TGTGCCAGCTCCCGTAGCGGGGACTCCTACGAGCAGTACTTC CASSRSGDSYEQYF TRBV18 NA TRBJ2-7 TRBD2
TGCGCCAGCAGTCCGGGACAGGGTCCCTACGAGCAGTACTTC CASSPGQGPYEQYF TRBV10-1 NA TRBJ2-7 TRBD1
TGTGCCAGCAGCTTGGGACTTACGAACACCGGGGAGCTGTTTTTT CASSLGLTNTGELFF TRBV7-2 NA TRBJ2-2 NA
TGTGCCAGCAGTACGAAGACAGAGAACTATGGCTACACCTTC CASSTKTENYGYTF TRBV27 NA TRBJ1-2 NA
TGTGCCAGCAGCTTTAGCCTTAGGGGTAATTCACCCCTCCACTTT CASSFSLRGNSPLHF TRBV7-2 NA TRBJ1-6 NA
TGCGCCAGCAGCCGCGACAGAGTAAACACCGGGGAGCTGTTTTTT CASSRDRVNTGELFF TRBV5-1 NA TRBJ2-2 NA
TGCGCCAGCAGCCAAGTTCCAGGTCCGAATCAGCCCCAGCATTTT CASSQVPGPNQPQHF TRBV4-1 once TRBJ1-5 NA
TGTGCCAGCAGCTTAGGTCCTAGCAAGGTAGAGACCCAGTACTTC CASSLGPSKVETQYF TRBV7-8 NA TRBJ2-5 NA